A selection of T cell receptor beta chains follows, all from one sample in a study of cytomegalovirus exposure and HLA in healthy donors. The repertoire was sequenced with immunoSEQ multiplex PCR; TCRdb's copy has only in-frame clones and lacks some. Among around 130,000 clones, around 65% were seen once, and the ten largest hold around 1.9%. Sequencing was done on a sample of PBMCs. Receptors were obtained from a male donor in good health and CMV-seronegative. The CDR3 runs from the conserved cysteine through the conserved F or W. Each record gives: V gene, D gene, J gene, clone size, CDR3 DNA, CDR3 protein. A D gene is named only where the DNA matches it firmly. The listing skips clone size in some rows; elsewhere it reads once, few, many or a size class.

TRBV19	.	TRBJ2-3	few	TGTGCCAGTAGTATAGGACAGAGGGATACGCAGTATTTT	CASSIGQRDTQYF
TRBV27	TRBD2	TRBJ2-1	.	TGTGCCAGCAGTCAGCGGGGGAATTACAATGAGCAGTTCTTC	CASSQRGNYNEQFF
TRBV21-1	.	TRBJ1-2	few	TGTGCCAGCAGCAAAGATGGGGGCCTCTTAATAGGCTACACCTTC	CASSKDGGLLIGYTF
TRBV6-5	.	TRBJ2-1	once	TGTGCCAGCAGACCAGACAGTTACAATGAGCAGTTCTTC	CASRPDSYNEQFF
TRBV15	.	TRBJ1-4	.	TGTGCCACCAGCAGAGATGGGGGAGGGGGTAATGAAAAACTGTTTTTT	CATSRDGGGGNEKLFF
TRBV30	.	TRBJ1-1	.	TGTGCCTGGAGCAGAGACAGGCAAATGATCATGAACACTGAAGCTTTCTTT	CAWSRDRQMIMNTEAFF
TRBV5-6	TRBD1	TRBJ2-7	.	TGTGCCAGCAGCTTGGTGGGACAGGGATCCTACGAGCAGTACTTC	CASSLVGQGSYEQYF
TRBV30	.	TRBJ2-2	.	TGTGCCTGGGTTAGCGGACCAACCGGGGAGCTGTTTTTT	CAWVSGPTGELFF
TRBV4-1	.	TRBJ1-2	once	TGCGCCAGCAGCCAAGAGGGACACTTTAACTATGGCTACACCTTC	CASSQEGHFNYGYTF
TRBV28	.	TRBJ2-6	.	TGTGCCAGCAGTTTAACGATTTTCCCCATGGGGGGCTCTGGGGCCAACGTCCTGACTTTC	CASSLTIFPMGGSGANVLTF
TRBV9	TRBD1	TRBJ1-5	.	TGTGCCAGCAGCGGCGACAGGGACCAGCCCCAGCATTTT	CASSGDRDQPQHF
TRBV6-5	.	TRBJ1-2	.	TGTGCCAGCACCAGAGACAGAAACTATGGCTACACCTTC	CASTRDRNYGYTF
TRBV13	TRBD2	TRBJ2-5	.	TGTGCCAGCAGCATATCTAGCGGGGGGTACCAAGAGACCCAGTACTTC	CASSISSGGYQETQYF
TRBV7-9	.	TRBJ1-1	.	TGTGCCAGCAGCTTATCGGCAGGGGAAACTGAAGCTTTCTTT	CASSLSAGETEAFF
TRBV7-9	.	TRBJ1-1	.	TGTGCCAGCAGCTTAGGACAGAATACTGAAGCTTTCTTT	CASSLGQNTEAFF
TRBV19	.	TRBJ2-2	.	TGTGCCAGTAGTAGGTCTCAGGGATACACCGGGGAGCTGTTTTTT	CASSRSQGYTGELFF
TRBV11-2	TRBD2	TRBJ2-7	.	TGTGCCAGCAGCGCAGCGGGACGGAAGAACTACGAGCAGTACTTC	CASSAAGRKNYEQYF
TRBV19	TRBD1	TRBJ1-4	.	TGTGCCAGTAGTGGGACAGGCGGGGGTGATGAAAAACTGTTTTTT	CASSGTGGGDEKLFF
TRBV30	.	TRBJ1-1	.	TGTGCCTGGAGGGCAGGGACTGAAGCTTTCTTT	CAWRAGTEAFF
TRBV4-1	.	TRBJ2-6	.	TGCGCCAGCAGCCAAGAAGGTGGAGTCTCTGGGGCCAACGTCCTGACTTTC	CASSQEGGVSGANVLTF
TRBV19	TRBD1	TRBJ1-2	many	TGTGCCAGTAGTAAAATACAGGGGGCGTCAAGCTATGGCTACACCTTC	CASSKIQGASSYGYTF
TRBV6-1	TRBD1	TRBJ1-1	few	TGTGCCAGCAGTGAACGGGGACAGGGGAGGGCTTTCTTT	CASSERGQGRAFF
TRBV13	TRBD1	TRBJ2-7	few	TGTGCCAGCAGCTTAGGCCTTCAGGGGGCTTACGAGCAGTACTTC	CASSLGLQGAYEQYF
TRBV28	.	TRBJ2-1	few	TGTGCCAGCCGCCTCGACAGGAGCAATGAGCAGTTCTTC	CASRLDRSNEQFF
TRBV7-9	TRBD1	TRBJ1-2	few	TGTGCCAGCAGCTTCTCGGGGCAGGGGGCTGGCTACACCTTC	CASSFSGQGAGYTF
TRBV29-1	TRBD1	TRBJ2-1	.	TGCAGCGTTGATGGGGACAGGGCCCTCAAAAATGAGCAGTTCTTC	CSVDGDRALKNEQFF
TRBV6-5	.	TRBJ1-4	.	TGTGCCAGCAGCTACCAGGGGAGGGTCGGTGAAAAACTGTTTTTT	CASSYQGRVGEKLFF
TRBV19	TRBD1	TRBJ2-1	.	TGTGCCAGTAGTATCAGGCAGGGGGCCGACAATGAGCAGTTCTTC	CASSIRQGADNEQFF
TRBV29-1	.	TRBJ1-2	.	TGCAGCGGTGCTTCCGATCCGGGAGGCTACACCTTC	CSGASDPGGYTF
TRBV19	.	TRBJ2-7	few	TGTGCCAGTAGTATCCCCAACTCCTACGAGCAGTACTTC	CASSIPNSYEQYF
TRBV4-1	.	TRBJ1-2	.	TGCGCCGTATCGGCCGGGACTGCCGCGATTGGGAACACCTTC	CAVSAGTAAIGNTF
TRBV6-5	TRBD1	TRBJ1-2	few	TGTGCCAGCAGTTGGGACAGGGGAGAACTTAACTATGGCTACACCTTC	CASSWDRGELNYGYTF
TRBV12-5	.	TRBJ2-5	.	TGTGCTAGTGCCCCCCCCGGGACGGCGGGGGAGACCCAGTACTTC	CASAPPGTAGETQYF
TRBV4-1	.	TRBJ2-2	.	TGCGCCAGCAGCCAAAGATACGTCGGTCTGTCCGGTCGTACCGGGGAGCTGTTTTTT	CASSQRYVGLSGRTGELFF
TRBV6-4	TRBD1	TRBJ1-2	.	TGTGCCAGCAGTGCGGGACAGGGGTTTGGCTACACCTTC	CASSAGQGFGYTF
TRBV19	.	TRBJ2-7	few	TGTGCCAGTAGTCCAGGCAGGTCCTACGAGCAGTACTTC	CASSPGRSYEQYF
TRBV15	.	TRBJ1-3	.	TGTGCCACCAGCAGAGGGCCGACAAACTCTGGAAACACCATATATTTT	CATSRGPTNSGNTIYF
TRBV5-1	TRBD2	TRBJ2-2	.	TGCGCCAGCAGCTTGGCTAGCGGGGGGGCCACCGGGGAGCTGTTTTTT	CASSLASGGATGELFF